This T cell receptor (beta chain) was sequenced for a study of cytomegalovirus exposure and HLA in healthy donors. On the study more broadly: The 90 to 150 validation repertoires used a platform that matched the one used for the roughly 700 first-cohort repertoires, as a later analysis reported.

Per germline, CDR1 SGHRS and CDR2 YFSETQ. The CDR3 is 16 residues long. V trimming: 6 bases; J trimming: 0 bases; junction bases outside the gene matches: 7. This clone came up once. The antigen is unknown. General observations from the study: Accounts indicate the classifier identified cytomegalovirus status with strong specificity and sensitivity. Cytomegalovirus association was assigned to about 150 TCR beta chains. Among the CMV-associated chains, three were confirmed in vitro as specific for CMV antigens.

Sequencing used immunoSEQ multiplex PCR; TCRdb keeps in-frame clones, though not all of them. The sample lists some 180,000 clones, 80% to 90% seen once, with 1% to 1.5% in the top ten. Sequenced material: PBMCs. The rearrangement uses TRBV5-1 and TRBJ2-1, with 9 bases matching TRBD2. The TCR comes from a woman aged 25 to 39 in good health and CMV-seronegative. The CDR3 loop is CASTLSGGLSYNEQFF. CDR3 bases: TGCGCCAGCACCCTAAGCGGGGGGCTCTCCTACAATGAGCAGTTCTTC.